The sequence of this TCR beta chain was determined in a study of blood T cell repertoires in COVID-19. Across the whole study: Acute and convalescent COVID-19 specimens originated in the United States, Italy and Spain.

Germline V gives CDR1 MNHEY, CDR2 SVGAGI. V lost 2 bases and J lost 5, with 9 bases in between. The CDR3 has 13 residues. The table came from immunoSEQ multiplex PCR; TCRdb's copy has only in-frame clones and leaves some out. The sample has 200,000 or so clones, around four fifths seen once. The gene calls are TRBV6-5 and TRBJ2-5, with no clear D. This TCR was recovered from a woman aged 45-59 years who had been exposed to COVID-19. Sequences were obtained from PBMCs or T cells enriched from blood (not recorded which). DNA of the CDR3: TGTGCCAGCAGTTACGTCAGCGATGAGACCCAGTACTTC. As protein: CASSYVSDETQYF.